This T cell receptor (beta chain) was recovered during a study of T-cell reconstitution after alpha-beta-depleted transplantation in children. This clonotype was seen repeatedly, ten times or more. The authors prepared the TCRbeta library with unique molecular identifiers. TCRdb reanalysed the PCR reads using MiXCR and keeps one entry per CDR3 protein. The sample has roughly 300,000 distinct CDR3 sequences; around a tenth are singletons. This CDR3 comprises 15 residues. The V segment lost 2 bases and the J segment 2 bases; nucleotides outside the gene matches: 6. Germline V gene lookup returns CDR1 SGHRS and CDR2 YFSETQ.

Sample: peripheral blood, taken 180 days after TCRalphabeta/CD19-depleted stem cell transplant. The chain has TRBV5-1 and TRBJ2-7, with 8 bases that match TRBD2. This TCR derives from a male patient between 2 and 10 years old who had a stem cell transplant for chronic granulomatous disease, so the T cells may come from the graft donor. The CDR3: CASSLAGAHPYEQYF. The CDR3 region has the DNA TGCGCCAGCAGCTTAGCGGGAGCTCATCCCTACGAGCAGTACTTC.